The T cell receptor beta chain under discussion was sequenced for a study of T-cell reconstitution after alpha-beta-depleted transplantation in children. The V and J ends lost 4 bases and 7 bases respectively, with 11 bases between them. Germline V lookup: CDR1 SGHTA, CDR2 FQGNSA. This CDR3 has 13 residues. Unique molecular identifiers were used to barcode this TCRbeta library. TCRdb ran MiXCR on the PCR reads and lists one entry per CDR3 protein. The sample has hundreds of thousands of distinct CDR3 sequences; 13% are singletons. As concerns this clonotype: A read error may be the cause here, since a much bigger clone is one base away. The CDR3 end shows no conserved phenylalanine or tryptophan, and so a read error is likely.

The material was PBMCs, obtained before TCRalphabeta/CD19-depleted stem cell transplant. The receptor was isolated from a girl under 10 years old with congenital amegakaryocytic thrombocytopenia, due to receive a stem cell transplant. This sequence joins TRBV7-2 and TRBJ2-1, with D unclear. CDR3 loop: CASSSFYVNEQFS. The DNA for the CDR3 is TGTGCCAGCAGCTCGTTTTATGTGAATGAGCAGTTCTCC.